The clone carrying this T cell receptor beta chain was found a few times. Its antigen is as yet unknown. Isolation of CD4+ naive, central memory, regulatory and stem cell-like memory cells was achieved by sorting via CD45RO/CCR7/CD25/CD127/CD95/CD27. These data are taken from a study of beta chain features in type 1 diabetes. Study-wide findings and caveats: Among type 1 diabetes patients, VDJ junctions had fewer insertions and more deletions.

The entirety of the isolated RNA underwent reverse transcription, so expressed TCRB transcripts were sequenced. Generated by immunoSEQ multiplex PCR, the TCRdb table keeps only in-frame clones and is missing some. The sample yields fewer than 650,000 clones, about 16% seen once. The CDR3 has 15 amino acids. Trimming removed 3 bases from V and 5 bases from J, with 11 bases in between. Germline values: CDR1 MDHEN, CDR2 SYDVKM. This TCR was sampled from a man aged 18 to 30 in good health. The specimen was naive CD4+ T cells from blood. This sequence joins TRBV28 and TRBJ1-6; D remains ambiguous. The CDR3 spells CASSLGGPDNSPLHF. CDR3 bases: TGTGCCAGCAGTTTGGGTGGTCCGGATAATTCACCCCTCCACTTT.